This T cell receptor (beta chain) derives from a study of T cells after yellow fever vaccination. Whole-study results and caveats: Though it reached lower strength, the secondary response hit its peak faster, day 5 versus 15.

Each CDR3 protein is one row after TCRdb ran MiXCR on the 5' RACE reads. The table shows 120,000 or so distinct CDR3 sequences, with about 8.2% occurring only once. Comment on this clonotype: The antigen remains undetermined.

V gave up 1 base and J gave up 6 bases, with 12 bases separating them. Per the germline V gene, CDR1 is SGHAT and CDR2 is FQNNGV. The CDR3 has 15 residues. V and J are TRBV11-2 and TRBJ2-2, with D perhaps matching TRBD1 (6 bases). This TCR was recovered from a man between 18 and 35 years old who received the YFV17D yellow fever vaccine. The specimen was CD8+ T cells sorted from PBMCs, collected on the day of the yellow fever booster vaccination. The CDR3 DNA reads as TGTGCCAGCAGCTTAGGTGGGGGCTGGCCCGGGGAGCTGTTTTTT. It yields the protein CASSLGGGWPGELFF.